The sequence of this T cell receptor (beta chain) was determined in a study of shared clonotypes between healthy human individuals. The germline CDR1 and CDR2 sequences are MNHEY and SMNVEV (reference sequence). CDR3 length: 12 residues. Using immunoSEQ multiplex PCR, the repertoire was profiled, and TCRdb retains in-frame clones only, with some absent. The sample holds some 1,600,000 clones, about 98% seen once. Of note for this clone: The antigen is not known.

Donors were healthy HIV-negative adults without recently reported acute infections or vaccinations. CD45RA-negative memory and CD45RA+ naive subsets were split from the CD4+ cells. Whole-study results and caveats: Among non-shared clonotypes, generation probabilities were lower than among those shared by all four donors.

The sequenced material came from naive CD4+ T cells sorted from blood. The subset denotes: CD45RA+ positively selected. The J gene is TRBJ2-2, the V gene TRBV27; D may be TRBD2 (7 bases). The sequence came from a man between 25 and 39 years old in good health. The CDR3 bases are TGTGCATGCGGGGGCTACACCGGGGAGCTGTTTTTT. This sequence encodes CACGGYTGELFF.